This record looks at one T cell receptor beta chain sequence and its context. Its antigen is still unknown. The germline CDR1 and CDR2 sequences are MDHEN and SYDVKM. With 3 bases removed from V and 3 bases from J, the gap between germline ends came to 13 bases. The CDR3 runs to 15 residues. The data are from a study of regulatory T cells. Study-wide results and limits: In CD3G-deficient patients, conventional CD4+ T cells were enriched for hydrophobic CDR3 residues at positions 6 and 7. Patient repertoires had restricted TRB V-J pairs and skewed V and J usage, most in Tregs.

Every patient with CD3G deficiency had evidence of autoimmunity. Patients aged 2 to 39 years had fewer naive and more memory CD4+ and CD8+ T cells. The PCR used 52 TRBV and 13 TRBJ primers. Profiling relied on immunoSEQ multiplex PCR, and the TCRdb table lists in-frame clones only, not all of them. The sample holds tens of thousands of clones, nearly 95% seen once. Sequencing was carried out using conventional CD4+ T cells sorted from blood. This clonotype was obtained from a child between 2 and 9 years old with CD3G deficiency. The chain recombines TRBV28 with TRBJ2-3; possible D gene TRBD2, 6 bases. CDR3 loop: CASSFPGGGTDTQYF. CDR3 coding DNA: TGTGCCAGCAGTTTCCCCGGGGGAGGAACAGATACGCAGTATTTT.